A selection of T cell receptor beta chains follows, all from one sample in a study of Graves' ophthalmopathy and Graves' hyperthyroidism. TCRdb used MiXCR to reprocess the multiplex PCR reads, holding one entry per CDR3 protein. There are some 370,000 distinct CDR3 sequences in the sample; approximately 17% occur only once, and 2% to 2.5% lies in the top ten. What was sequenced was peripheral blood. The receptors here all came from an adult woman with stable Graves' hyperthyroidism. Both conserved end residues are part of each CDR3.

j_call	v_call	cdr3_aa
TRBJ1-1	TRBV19	CASSIVGAPGTEAFF
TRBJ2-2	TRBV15	CATSPRRGTGELFF
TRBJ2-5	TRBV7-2	CASSPSSGGLLLTQYF
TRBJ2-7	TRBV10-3	CAITPTLTGLEQYF
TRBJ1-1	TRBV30	CAWSVRGGQVYSDF
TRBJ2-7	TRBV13	CASSQYKSGGPYEQYF
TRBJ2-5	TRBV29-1	CSVEGRVYQETQYF
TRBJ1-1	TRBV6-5	CASSYSTGATNTEAFF
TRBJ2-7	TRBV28	CASSLRGAGYEQYF
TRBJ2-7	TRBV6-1	CASRPGTGPLEQYF
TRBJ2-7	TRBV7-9	CASSLSWDYEQYF
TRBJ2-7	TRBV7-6	CASSLDLRPGQGSYEQYF
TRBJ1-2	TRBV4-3	CASSQGTATINYGYTF
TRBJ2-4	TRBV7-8	CASSPDRDQNIQYF
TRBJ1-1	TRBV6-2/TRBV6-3	CASSYSGQGGSTEAFF
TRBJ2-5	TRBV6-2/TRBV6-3	CASSPSSGKETQYF
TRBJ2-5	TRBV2	CASGSGASRETQYF
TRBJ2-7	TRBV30	CAWSLDPNSYEQYF
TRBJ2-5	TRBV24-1	CATSDAVGVRETQYF
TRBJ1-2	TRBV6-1	CASSEARGGAGYTF
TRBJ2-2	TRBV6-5	CASRSSGNTGELFF
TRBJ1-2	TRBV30	CAWSPPPGYGYTF
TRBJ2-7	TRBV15	CATSISSGNSYEQYF
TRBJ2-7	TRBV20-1	CSARPGPGGNEQYF
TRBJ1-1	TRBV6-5	CASSYKTGHTEAFF
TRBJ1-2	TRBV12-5	CASGLVLGQASNYGYTF
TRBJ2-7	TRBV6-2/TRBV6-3	CASSYSGASYEQYF
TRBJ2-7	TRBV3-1	CASSQSIALEQYF
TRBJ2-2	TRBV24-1	CATSDTRGANTGELFF
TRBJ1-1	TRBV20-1	CSARDRTGSPEAFF
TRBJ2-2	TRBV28	CASSFSGDDGELFF
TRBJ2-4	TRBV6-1	CASSVLERLAKNIQYF
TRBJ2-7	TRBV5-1	CASSLGVGNEQYF
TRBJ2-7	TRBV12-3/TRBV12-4	CASSFRGRSDEQYF
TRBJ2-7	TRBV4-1	CASSQMVDSYEQYF